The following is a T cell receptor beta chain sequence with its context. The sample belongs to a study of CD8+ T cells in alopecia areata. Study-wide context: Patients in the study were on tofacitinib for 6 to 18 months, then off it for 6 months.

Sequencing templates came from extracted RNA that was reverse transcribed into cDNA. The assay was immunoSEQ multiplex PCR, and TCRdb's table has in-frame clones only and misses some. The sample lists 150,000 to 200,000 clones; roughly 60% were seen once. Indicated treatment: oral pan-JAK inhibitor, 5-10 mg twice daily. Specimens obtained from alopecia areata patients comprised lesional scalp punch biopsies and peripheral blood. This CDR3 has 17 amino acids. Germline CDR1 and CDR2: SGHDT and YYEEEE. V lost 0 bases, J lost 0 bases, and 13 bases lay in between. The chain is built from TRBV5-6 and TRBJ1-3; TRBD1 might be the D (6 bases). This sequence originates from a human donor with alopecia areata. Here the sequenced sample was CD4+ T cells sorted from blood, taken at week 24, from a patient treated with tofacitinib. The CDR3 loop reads CASSLEARGISGNTIYF. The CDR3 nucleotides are TGTGCCAGCAGCTTGGAGGCCAGGGGCATCTCTGGAAACACCATATATTTT.